This passage covers 32 T cell receptor beta chains from one sample sequenced in a study of cytomegalovirus exposure and HLA in healthy donors. PCR was performed using 60 Vbeta and 13 Jbeta primers. Method: immunoSEQ multiplex PCR; TCRdb's copy keeps in-frame clones and lacks some. The table shows 100,000 to 150,000 clones, with 60% to 85% occurring only once. The sample comprised PBMCs. Receptors were obtained from a woman in her forties in good health and CMV-seronegative.

This clone was counted between two and nine times. This rearrangement joins TRBV6-1 to TRBJ1-5; tentative D call: TRBD1 (5 bases). V lost 7 bases and J 7 bases, leaving 20 bases between the germline ends. The CDR3 contains 15 residues. Germline V gene lookup returns CDR1 MNHNS and CDR2 SASEGT. CDR3 coding DNA: TGTGCCAGCAAGCGGGACCCCTCGGAGCGGCAGCCCCAGCATTTT. Amino acid sequence: CASKRDPSERQPQHF.

The chain uses TRBV4-3 and TRBJ2-6, with 7 nucleotides matching TRBD1. V was clipped by 0 bases and J by 0 bases; unmatched bases: 5. The CDR3 runs to 18 residues. CDR1 is LGHNA, CDR2 YSLEER, per germline. The CDR3 here is CASSQDNRGSSGANVLTF. In DNA, the CDR3 is TGCGCCAGCAGCCAAGATAACAGGGGAAGCTCTGGGGCCAACGTCCTGACTTTC.

The rearrangement joins TRBV29-1 to TRBJ1-6, with D perhaps TRBD1 (5 bases). This CDR3 comprises 15 residues. The V and J ends lost 8 bases and 7 bases respectively, with 21 bases between them. Germline assignment: CDR1 SQVTM and CDR2 ANQGSEA. The DNA of the CDR3 is TGCAGCCACCATCCTTCGGCAGGGAGGAATTCACCCCTCCACTTT. Translated, it gives CSHHPSAGRNSPLHF.

The V call is TRBV7-2, the J call TRBJ2-7; TRBD2 matches at 8 bases. J gave up 0 bases and V 4 bases, and 5 bases lay outside the gene matches. The CDR3 is 15 residues long. Germline CDR1 SGHTA, CDR2 FQGNSA. The CDR3 here is CASSWVSGASYEQYF. CDR3 DNA: TGTGCCAGCAGCTGGGTTAGCGGGGCCTCCTACGAGCAGTACTTC.

This clone occurred a few times. This chain connects TRBV5-4 to TRBJ2-7; TRBD1 aligns across 7 bases. The CDR3 extends over 15 amino acids. The germline V gene has CDR1 SGHNT and CDR2 YYREEE (reference sequence). Germline trimming cut 3 bases from V and 3 bases from J; bases unmatched to any gene: 9. The CDR3 nucleotides are TGTGCCAGCAGCTCACAGGGGAACATTGGCTACGAGCAGTACTTC. Amino acids: CASSSQGNIGYEQYF.

The chain recombines TRBV4-3 with TRBJ1-2, with 11 nucleotides matching TRBD1. Germline CDR1 reads LGHNA; CDR2 reads YSLEER. After removal of 0 bases from V and 8 bases from J, the junction contained 14 bases not matched to a gene. CDR3 length: 18 amino acids. Here the CDR3 DNA reads TGCGCCAGCAGCCAAGATCCCCATACGGGACAGGGGGGTTGGGGCTACACCTTC. Translating gives CASSQDPHTGQGGWGYTF.

The V and J genes are TRBV10-3 and TRBJ1-1; maybe TRBD1 (6 bases). V was clipped by 5 bases and J by 2 bases, with 12 bases between them. The CDR3 is made up of 14 amino acids. Looked up from germline, CDR1 is ENHRY and CDR2 is SYGVKD. The CDR3 sequence: CAISLTGVNTEAFF. The CDR3 DNA follows: TGTGCCATCAGTTTGACAGGAGTCAACACTGAAGCTTTCTTT.

The V gene is TRBV6-5, the J gene TRBJ1-4; D is possibly TRBD1 (6 bases). CDR1 and CDR2 (germline): MNHEY, SVGAGI. The CDR3 is made up of 15 amino acids. With 5 bases removed from V and 7 bases from J, the gap between germline ends came to 17 bases. Here the CDR3 DNA reads TGTGCCAGCAGTGTACAGGACCTACAGGGTGAAAAACTGTTTTTT. This translates into CASSVQDLQGEKLFF.

This chain joins TRBV29-1 and TRBJ2-5, with a tentative D call TRBD2 (7 bases). The CDR3 runs 14 residues. V lost 4 bases and J lost 4, with 16 bases in between. Germline V gives CDR1 SQVTM, CDR2 ANQGSEA. The CDR3 DNA reads TGCAGCGTTGTCGGGGGGCGGTCAGGAGAGACCCAGTACTTC. This encodes CSVVGGRSGETQYF.

The CDR3 region is CAISSTGFPEQYF. CDR3 nucleotide sequence: TGTGCCATCAGTTCGACAGGGTTTCCCGAGCAGTACTTC. The chain recombines TRBV10-3 with TRBJ2-7; 7 nucleotides match TRBD1. The germline CDR1 and CDR2 sequences are ENHRY and SYGVKD. This CDR3 comprises 13 residues. After removal of 5 bases from V and 6 bases from J, the junction contained 7 bases not matched to a gene.

This clone was seen more than once but under ten times. V gene TRBV19 combines with J gene TRBJ1-2, with TRBD1 identical over 7 bases. Unmatched junction bases numbered 9, after V lost 4 bases and J lost 7 bases. The CDR3 totals 14 residues. Germline V CDR1 and CDR2: LNHDA, SQIVND (reference sequence). CDR3 residues: CASSTFDRVSGYTF. The CDR3 coding sequence is TGTGCCAGTAGTACGTTCGACAGGGTGAGTGGCTACACCTTC. The full variable domain, in which reference TRBV19 and TRBJ1-2 provide the parts outside the CDR3, is DGGITQSPKYLFRKEGQNVTLSCEQNLNHDAMYWYRQDPGQGLRLIYYSQIVNDFQKGDIAEGYSVSREKKESFPLTVTSAQKNPTAFYLCASSTFDRVSGYTFGSGTRLTVV.

The V gene is TRBV6-5, the J gene TRBJ1-2, with D tentatively TRBD1 (6 bases). V shed 1 base and J shed 6 bases, with 18 bases lying between them. Germline loops: CDR1 MNHEY, CDR2 SVGAGI. This CDR3 region has 16 residues. CDR3 protein: CASSYLGHEAGDGYTF. For the CDR3, the DNA is TGTGCCAGCAGTTACTTGGGACACGAGGCTGGGGATGGCTACACCTTC.

The V and J genes are TRBV5-1 and TRBJ2-7; a weak D match, TRBD1 (6 bases). CDR3 length: 13 residues. CDR1 and CDR2 (germline): SGHRS, YFSETQ. Trimming stripped 4 bases from V and 1 base from J, with 9 bases between. CDR3 region: CASSRQESYEQYF. In nucleotides, the CDR3 is TGCGCCAGCAGCCGACAGGAGTCCTACGAGCAGTACTTC.

This clone showed up just once. The gene calls are TRBV18 and TRBJ1-4; D not certain. Looked up from germline, CDR1 is KGHSH and CDR2 is LQKENI. V was pared by 2 bases and J by 5 bases, with 9 bases between. The length of the CDR3 is 14 residues. CDR3 bases: TGTGCCAGCTCACCATCACTAGGGAATGAAAAACTGTTTTTT. This sequence encodes CASSPSLGNEKLFF.

The CDR3 DNA sequence: TGTGCCAGCAGTTTAATCGGGGGGGGAGCTTTCTTT. Translation gives CASSLIGGGAFF. The chain employs TRBV27 and TRBJ1-1; D is possibly TRBD1 (5 bases). Germline V lookup: CDR1 MNHEY, CDR2 SMNVEV (reference sequence). The CDR3 has 12 amino acids. The V end lost 2 bases, the J end lost 10 bases, and 11 bases lay between the germline ends.

The chain employs TRBV5-4 and TRBJ2-3, with TRBD2 matching over 8 bases. The V gene's germline CDR1 is SGHNT and CDR2 YYREEE (reference sequence). The CDR3 spans 14 residues. The V segment lost 4 bases and the J segment 7 bases; nucleotides outside the gene matches: 8. CDR3 nucleotides: TGTGCCAGCAGCCCGGGGGGGCCCGGATATACGCAGTATTTT. Encoded protein: CASSPGGPGYTQYF. Complete variable domain (other parts from reference TRBV5-4 and TRBJ2-3): ETGVTQSPTHLIKTRGQQVTLRCSSQSGHNTVSWYQQALGQGPQFIFQYYREEENGRGNFPPRFSGLQFPNYSSELNVNALELDDSALYLCASSPGGPGYTQYFGPGTRLTVL.

The sample holds a few counts of this clone. The rearrangement links TRBV29-1 to TRBJ2-3; 7 bases match TRBD2. The junction had 0 bases not matched to a gene; V was cut back by 2 bases and J by 1 base. The CDR3 consists of 13 residues. Germline CDR1 is SQVTM and CDR2 is ANQGSEA. For the CDR3, the DNA is TGCAGCGTTGAACGGGGGGGCACAGATACGCAGTATTTT. It is translated as CSVERGGTDTQYF.

This clone is a singleton in its sample. The chain recombines TRBV4-2 with TRBJ2-7; D gene ambiguous. CDR3 size: 15 residues. Germline values: CDR1 LGHNA, CDR2 YNFKEQ. V lost 1 base, J lost 0 bases, and 10 bases lay in between. As DNA, the CDR3 is TGTGCCAGCAGCCAAGGGTCAGCAGGCTCCTACGAGCAGTACTTC. This encodes CASSQGSAGSYEQYF.

This clone was observed a handful of times. V and J are TRBV6-5 and TRBJ1-5; a weak D match, TRBD1 (6 bases). This CDR3 region has 13 residues. Germline V gene sequence: CDR1 MNHEY, CDR2 SVGAGI. Trimming removed 6 bases at V and 4 bases at J, with 10 bases between. CDR3 bases: TGTGCCAGCAGCGGACAGTCTAATCAGCCCCAGCATTTT. This codes for CASSGQSNQPQHF.

The chain uses TRBV29-1 and TRBJ1-2; D gene unclear. V was shortened by 4 bases and J by 6 bases, with 15 bases between the two germline ends. Germline V gives CDR1 SQVTM, CDR2 ANQGSEA. The CDR3 contains 13 residues. The CDR3 here is CSVGHGVQHGYTF. The CDR3 nucleotides read TGCAGCGTTGGCCACGGGGTCCAGCATGGCTACACCTTC.

The genes are TRBV6-6 and TRBJ1-5; 10 bases align to TRBD1. J lost 3 bases, V lost 2 bases, and 4 bases had no gene match. The CDR3 runs to 16 residues. The V gene's germline CDR1 is MNHNY and CDR2 SVGAGI (reference sequence). CDR3 protein: CASSYKGQGHNQPQHF. In DNA form, the CDR3 reads TGTGCCAGCAGTTACAAGGGACAGGGGCACAATCAGCCCCAGCATTTT.

J is TRBJ1-2 and V is TRBV28; D possibly corresponds to TRBD1 (6 bases). The length of the CDR3 is 15 residues. The V end was cut by 6 bases, the J end by 3 bases, with 17 bases between. The germline V gene encodes CDR1 MDHEN and CDR2 SYDVKM. The CDR3 bases are TGTGCCAGCAGCGTTCTGGGGGAGGGGGACTATGGCTACACCTTC. It yields the protein CASSVLGEGDYGYTF.

This rearrangement joins TRBV27 to TRBJ1-5, with 7 bases aligning to TRBD1. The CDR3 is 14 residues long. Germline-derived CDR1 and CDR2 are MNHEY and SMNVEV (reference sequence). V shed 5 bases and J 10 bases; nucleotides not matched to a gene: 11. CDR3 sequence reads: CASSRDRVRGPQHF. The CDR3 DNA reads TGTGCCAGCAGTCGAGACAGGGTTCGTGGTCCCCAGCATTTT.

The V call is TRBV30, the J call TRBJ1-1; no firm D call. Between the trimmed V and J ends, which lost 0 bases and 0 bases, there was a span of 5 bases. The length of the CDR3 is 13 residues. Germline CDR1 is GTSNPN and CDR2 is SVGIG (reference sequence). DNA of the CDR3: TGTGCCTGGAGTGTAGAGGTGAACACTGAAGCTTTCTTT. The encoded protein is CAWSVEVNTEAFF. The variable domain in full, with the rest retrieved from reference TRBV30 and TRBJ1-1, is SQTIHQWPATLVQPVGSPLSLECTVEGTSNPNLYWYRQAAGRGLQLLFYSVGIGQISSEVPQNLSASRPQDRQFILSSKKLLLSDSGFYLCAWSVEVNTEAFFGQGTRLTVV.

The chain links TRBV28 to TRBJ1-2, with 9 bases fitting TRBD1. J lost 5 bases, V lost 7 bases, and 14 bases had no gene match. Germline V gene lookup returns CDR1 MDHEN and CDR2 SYDVKM. CDR3 length equals 16 residues. The CDR3 loop is CASIIGGTGKEYGYTF. CDR3 DNA sequence: TGTGCCAGCATAATTGGCGGGACAGGGAAGGAGTATGGCTACACCTTC.

This chain joins TRBV6-6 and TRBJ2-7, with TRBD2 as a possible D gene (6 bases). The germline gives CDR1 MNHNY, CDR2 SVGAGI (reference sequence). The CDR3 is made up of 13 amino acids. The V end was cut by 5 bases, the J end by 3 bases, with 11 bases between. As DNA, the CDR3 is TGTGCCAGCAGTGGCGGGGTCGTCTACGAGCAGTACTTC. Its translation is CASSGGVVYEQYF.

J is TRBJ2-7 and V is TRBV27; TRBD1 might be the D (6 bases). The CDR3 has 16 amino acids. The V gene lost 2 bases and the J gene lost 6 bases, with 20 bases spanning the gap. CDR1 is MNHEY, CDR2 SMNVEV, per germline (reference sequence). The DNA of the CDR3 is TGTGCCAGCAGTTTACTCCCTGCAGGGGTCTTACGCGAGCAGTACTTC. It is translated as CASSLLPAGVLREQYF.

CDR3 bases: TGTGCCAGCAGTGAAGTAGTGGGGCCAAGGGGTGGTCAGCCCCAGCATTTT. Its protein product is CASSEVVGPRGGQPQHF. The V call is TRBV6-1, the J call TRBJ1-5; maybe TRBD1 (5 bases). The CDR3 runs 17 residues. Germline lookup yields CDR1 MNHNS and CDR2 SASEGT. Trimming stripped 1 base from V and 6 bases from J, with 19 bases between.

This clone was picked up a small number of times. The chain recombines TRBV27 with TRBJ1-1; TRBD1 aligns across 9 bases. V shed 5 bases and J 4 bases; nucleotides not matched to a gene: 5. This CDR3 region has 14 residues. Germline V gene lookup returns CDR1 MNHEY and CDR2 SMNVEV (reference sequence). The CDR3 nucleotides read TGTGCCAGCAGTGCGCAGACAGGGGGCACTGAAGCTTTCTTT. This gives the protein CASSAQTGGTEAFF.

The chain's CDR3 is CASSDVLGNLNTEAFF. CDR3 DNA: TGTGCCAGCAGTGACGTTTTGGGCAACCTGAACACTGAAGCTTTCTTT. This chain connects TRBV2 to TRBJ1-1; no clear D. CDR3 length: 16 amino acids. CDR1 and CDR2 from the germline V gene are SNHLY and FYNNEI. V lost 3 bases and J 0 bases, leaving 14 bases between the germline ends.

The chain employs TRBV15 and TRBJ2-7, with 10 bases identical to TRBD1. V shed 1 base and J 6 bases; nucleotides not matched to a gene: 3. This CDR3 region has 14 residues. Germline CDR1 LNHNV, CDR2 YYDKDF (reference sequence). The CDR3 loop is CATSRAGTGAEQYF. CDR3 DNA sequence: TGTGCCACCAGCAGAGCCGGGACAGGGGCCGAGCAGTACTTC.

The chain links TRBV4-2 to TRBJ2-1; a possible D gene is TRBD2 (5 bases). Germline-derived CDR1 and CDR2 are LGHNA and YNFKEQ. V lost 1 base and J 0 bases, leaving 19 bases between the germline ends. The CDR3 extends over 19 amino acids. The CDR3 reads CASSQVTLLAGSSYNEQFF. In DNA, the CDR3 is TGTGCCAGCAGCCAAGTCACTCTTTTGGCGGGCAGCTCCTACAATGAGCAGTTCTTC.